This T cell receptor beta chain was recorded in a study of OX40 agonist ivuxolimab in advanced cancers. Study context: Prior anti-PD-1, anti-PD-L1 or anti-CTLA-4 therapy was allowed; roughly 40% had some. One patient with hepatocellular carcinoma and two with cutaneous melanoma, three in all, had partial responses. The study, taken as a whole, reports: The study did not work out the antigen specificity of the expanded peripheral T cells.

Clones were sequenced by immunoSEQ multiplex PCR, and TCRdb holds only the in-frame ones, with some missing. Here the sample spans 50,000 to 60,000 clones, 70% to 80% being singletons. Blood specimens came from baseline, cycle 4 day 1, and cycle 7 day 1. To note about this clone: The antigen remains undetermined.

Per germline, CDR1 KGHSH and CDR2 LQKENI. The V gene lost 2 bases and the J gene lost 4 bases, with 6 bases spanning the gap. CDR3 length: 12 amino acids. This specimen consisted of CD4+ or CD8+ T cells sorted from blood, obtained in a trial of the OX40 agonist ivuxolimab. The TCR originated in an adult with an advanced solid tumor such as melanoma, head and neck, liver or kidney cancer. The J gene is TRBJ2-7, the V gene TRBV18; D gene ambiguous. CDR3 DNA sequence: TGTGCCAGCTCACCAAGAGTATACGAGCAGTACTTC. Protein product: CASSPRVYEQYF.